This T cell receptor (beta chain) was profiled in a study of T cell responses to AZD1222 COVID-19 vaccine. The CDR3 spans 13 residues. Trimming left V 2 bases short and J 2 bases short, with 4 bases between. The germline V gene has CDR1 PRHDT and CDR2 FYEKMQ (reference sequence). As to this clone: As yet, its antigen is unknown.

The data were produced by immunoSEQ multiplex PCR, yet TCRdb's version contains in-frame clones alone and is incomplete. In the table there are approximately 110,000 clones, 87% of which are singletons. Findings and caveats of the study: Reportedly, close to half of spike-specific TCRs are directed against unmutated variant regions. The CD4 TCRs associated with vaccination extended across spike and predominated at 160-218 and 743-854. Sampled repertoires all dated from after the peak T cell response.

The chain couples TRBV13 to TRBJ1-3; D is unresolved. This TCR was recovered from an adult in good health. Sample: peripheral blood, taken on day 0 of AZD1222 vaccination. The CDR3 DNA follows: TGTGCCAGCAGCTTAATGGCTGGAAACACCATATATTTT. Translated, it gives CASSLMAGNTIYF.